This TCR beta chain originates from a study of cytomegalovirus exposure and HLA in healthy donors. Whole-study results and caveats: With later analysis, a missense DCLRE1C variant became linked to TCR beta V- and J-gene trimming. Most of the CMV-associated TCR beta chains (in a later analysis) appeared to be HLA-restricted.

Germline CDR1 is GTSNPN and CDR2 is SVGIG (reference sequence). With 0 bases clipped from V and 1 base from J, the junction kept 6 bases outside the gene matches. The CDR3 runs to 16 residues. With 60 Vbeta and 13 Jbeta primers, the PCR was carried out. Using immunoSEQ multiplex PCR, the repertoire was profiled, and TCRdb retains in-frame clones only, with some absent. The sample has over 65,000 clones, about four fifths seen once. In regard to this clone: The antigen remains undetermined.

The sequence came from a middle-aged woman in good health and CMV-seropositive. V and J are TRBV30 and TRBJ2-3, with 8 bases that match TRBD2. Material for sequencing was PBMCs. CDR3 region: CAWSVGLALGTDTQYF. In nucleotides, the CDR3 is TGTGCCTGGAGTGTAGGACTAGCCCTCGGCACAGATACGCAGTATTTT.